The present T cell receptor (beta chain) was sequenced within a study of shared clonotypes between healthy human individuals. Study-wide background: Samples came from two female and a few male donors aged 18 to 49.

Whole-study results and caveats: Sampling covered nothing but blood. Tissue TCR repertoires likely differ from those found in blood. Shared clonotypes: roughly 4.7% naive CD4, about 3.5% naive CD8, about 2.5% memory CD4, about 0.4% memory CD8.

Regarding this clone: Antigen specificity is unknown.

Authors' data handling: Junction-only sequences produced by ImmunoSEQ had no quality scores, so filtering differed. Method: immunoSEQ multiplex PCR; TCRdb's copy keeps in-frame clones and lacks some. D and trimming were read from the DNA, whereas the V and J calls and clone size are those reported in that table. The repertoire holds fewer than 2.5 million clones, with 93% as singletons. CDR1 is SGHRS, CDR2 YFSETQ, per germline. The CDR3 is 15 residues long. Trimming at V came to 4 bases and at J to 6 bases, leaving 8 bases not matched to a gene. The rearrangement joins TRBV5-1 to TRBJ2-3, with TRBD2 matching over 10 bases. Sequenced material: naive CD4+ T cells from PBMCs. Noted subset: CD45RA+ positively selected. This TCR derives from a young man in good health. Some clones in this sample may be carry-over from other donors' samples. This CDR3 is CASSPTEREGDTQYF. The CDR3 DNA is TGCGCCAGCAGCCCTACGGAGCGGGAGGGCGATACGCAGTATTTT.